The present TCR beta chain was sequenced within a study of response to subunit inactivated influenza vaccine. Overall study results and limits: Authors suggested seasonal influenza vaccinations each recruit few new T cells.

Per the germline V gene, CDR1 is MDHEN and CDR2 is SYDVKM. CDR3 length: 15 amino acids. Trimming took 7 bases from V and 1 from J, leaving 16 bases between them. This clonotype was picked up a small number of times. Its antigen is as yet unknown. MiXCR, applied by TCRdb to the RT-PCR reads, yields one record per CDR3 protein. Seen here are 550,000 to 600,000 distinct CDR3 sequences, 12% observed once, and the top ten hold 10% to 13%. The TCR was taken from a man aged 45 to 65 who received an inactivated influenza vaccine. The starting material was PBMCs from blood, obtained on the day of vaccination. The V call is TRBV28, the J call TRBJ1-1; D not resolved. DNA for the CDR3: TGTGCCAGCACCCGGGCTGGGAGAAAGAACACTGAAGCTTTCTTT. Amino acids: CASTRAGRKNTEAFF.